The 18 T cell receptor beta chains in this list originate from one sample, sequenced in a study of blood T cells in healthy people across ages. A second PCR, run for roughly 6 to 11 cycles, used a sample-barcoded 5' primer plus a J-beta primer mix. One entry per CDR3 protein results from TCRdb running MiXCR on the 5' RACE reads. The table lists 600,000 to 800,000 distinct CDR3 sequences, more than 45% of them singletons. The sample was blood. These receptors all come from a woman older than 75 in good health.

The chain uses TRBV6-2 or TRBV6-3 and TRBJ1-1, with D possibly matching TRBD1 (5 bases). Per the germline V gene, CDR1 is MNHEY and CDR2 is SVGEGT. This CDR3 is built from 14 residues. Trimming removed 7 bases at V and 1 base at J, with 13 bases between. The CDR3 is CASNRPGGNTEAFF. The CDR3 nucleotides are TGTGCCAGCAACAGGCCGGGCGGGAACACTGAAGCTTTCTTT.

For this clonotype: This could be a read error, since a much larger clone is one nucleotide away. The chain joins TRBV6-1 to TRBJ2-5, with unresolved D. Trimming took off 1 base at V and 2 bases at J, with 8 bases between the two ends. The CDR3 is made up of 14 amino acids. CDR1 is MNHNS, CDR2 SASEGT, per germline. In DNA form, the CDR3 reads TGTGCCAGCAGTGAAGGAAACGCACAAGAGACCCAGTACTTC. The encoded protein is CASSEGNAQETQYF.

Comment on this clonotype: It may be a read error: a sequence one base away is much more abundant. The chain links TRBV2 to TRBJ2-7; perhaps TRBD2 as D (6 bases). The germline CDR1 and CDR2 sequences are SNHLY and FYNNEI. The CDR3 is 12 amino acids. V dropped 6 bases and J dropped 6 bases, with 12 bases sitting between them. The CDR3 sequence is CASRVADCEQYF. The CDR3 DNA is TGTGCCAGCAGGGTAGCGGACTGCGAGCAGTACTTC.

Comment on this clonotype: A much larger clone lies a single base off, so this may be a read error. This CDR3 is missing its conserved last phenylalanine or tryptophan, likely due to a read error. The gene calls are TRBV3-1 and TRBJ1-5; no firm D call. Germline V lookup: CDR1 LGHDT, CDR2 YNNKEL (reference sequence). Trimming removed 4 bases from V and 6 bases from J, with 16 bases in between. CDR3 size: 15 residues. CDR3 bases: TGTGCCAGCAGCCCCACCCCTGCGGGAGTTCAGCCCCAGCATTTG. Its protein is CASSPTPAGVQPQHL.

This clonotype showed up many times. The J gene is TRBJ2-7, the V gene TRBV18; 8 bases align to TRBD1. V lost 4 bases, J lost 2 bases, and 10 bases stayed unmatched. This CDR3 is 16 amino acids long. Germline loops: CDR1 KGHSH, CDR2 LQKENI. CDR3 loop: CASSRGETGVAYEQYF. The CDR3 DNA reads as TGTGCCAGCTCACGCGGAGAGACAGGGGTAGCCTACGAGCAGTACTTC.

This clonotype has a handful of counts. The chain combines TRBV15 with TRBJ1-2; D remains unclear. The V end lost 0 bases, the J end lost 5 bases, and 13 bases lay between the germline ends. Germline assignment: CDR1 LNHNV and CDR2 YYDKDF (reference sequence). The length of the CDR3 is 15 residues. As DNA, the CDR3 is TGTGCCACCAGCAGAGATCTCGGCAGGCCATATGGCTACACCTTC. It encodes CATSRDLGRPYGYTF.

This clonotype was counted at least ten times. The gene calls are TRBV5-1 and TRBJ2-7; 7 bases fit TRBD1. V shed 1 base and J 3 bases; nucleotides not matched to a gene: 7. The CDR3 extends over 15 amino acids. Germline V gene sequence: CDR1 SGHRS, CDR2 YFSETQ. The CDR3 reads CASSLTQGTIYEQYF. For the CDR3, the DNA is TGCGCCAGCAGCTTGACACAGGGGACCATCTACGAGCAGTACTTC. The variable domain in full, with the rest retrieved from reference TRBV5-1 and TRBJ2-7, is KAGVTQTPRYLIKTRGQQVTLSCSPISGHRSVSWYQQTPGQGLQFLFEYFSETQRNKGNFPGRFSGRQFSNSRSEMNVSTLELGDSALYLCASSLTQGTIYEQYFGPGTRLTVT.

This chain joins TRBV7-2 and TRBJ2-1; 11 bases line up with TRBD2. The end of the DNA is better explained by TRBJ2-7, so the J call may be wrong. CDR1 and CDR2 (germline): SGHTA, FQGNSA. The CDR3 loop spans 17 amino acids. The CDR3 DNA reads TGTGCCAGCAGCTCCAGACGACTAGCGGGGTCCTACAATGAGCAGTACTTC. Its translation: CASSSRRLAGSYNEQYF.

The chain combines TRBV9 with TRBJ2-3, with 13 bases identical to TRBD2. V shed 3 bases, J shed 0 bases, and the junction held 4 bases outside the gene matches. CDR1 is SGDLS, CDR2 YYNGEE, per germline. This CDR3 comprises 17 residues. CDR3 nucleotide sequence: TGTGCCAGCAGCGCGACTAGCGGGGGGTATAGCACAGATACGCAGTATTTT. Its protein is CASSATSGGYSTDTQYF.

This clonotype was detected many times. V usage is TRBV12-3 or TRBV12-4 and J usage is TRBJ2-5, with 8 bases that match TRBD1. CDR3 length equals 15 residues. With V trimmed by 6 bases and J by 5 bases, 11 bases remained unmatched. The chain's CDR3 is CASSKRTGGRETQYF. CDR3 DNA sequence: TGTGCCAGCAGCAAGAGAACAGGGGGGAGGGAGACCCAGTACTTC.

The sample holds a few counts of this clonotype. The rearrangement links TRBV6-1 to TRBJ1-1; the D is unclear. The V end lost 8 bases, the J end lost 1 base, and 14 bases lay between the germline ends. The germline gives CDR1 MNHNS, CDR2 SASEGT. The CDR3 is 14 amino acids. The CDR3 sequence is CASGHTGRNTEAFF. The CDR3 DNA sequence: TGTGCCAGCGGTCACACCGGGAGGAACACTGAAGCTTTCTTT.

The gene calls are TRBV14 and TRBJ1-6; 7 positions match TRBD1. Germline V gene lookup returns CDR1 SGHDN and CDR2 FVKESK. The CDR3 contains 13 residues. V shed 1 base and J 11 bases; nucleotides not matched to a gene: 2. The CDR3 protein is CASSQVTGAPLHF. CDR3 nucleotide sequence: TGTGCCAGCAGCCAAGTTACAGGGGCACCCCTCCACTTT.

This clonotype was recorded only once. CDR3 residues: CASSPGQVNNEQFF. CDR3 nucleotide sequence: TGCGCCAGCAGCCCGGGACAGGTTAACAATGAGCAGTTCTTC. The genes are TRBV5-1 and TRBJ2-1, with 8 bases fitting TRBD1. The CDR3 totals 14 residues. Germline CDR1 is SGHRS and CDR2 is YFSETQ. J lost 5 bases, V lost 4 bases, and 5 bases had no gene match.

In the case of this clonotype: A much more abundant neighbour one base away suggests this may be a read error. J is TRBJ2-7 and V is TRBV7-2; perhaps TRBD2 as D (6 bases). Trimming took 7 bases from V and 7 from J, leaving 17 bases between them. The CDR3 is 13 amino acids. Germline V CDR1 and CDR2: SGHTA, FQGNSA. CDR3 residues: CASTRDFLNEQYF. Written as DNA, the CDR3 is TGTGCCAGCACCCGGGACTTCCTCAATGAGCAGTACTTC.

This clonotype was detected only a few times. This may stem from a read error, because a much larger clone lies one nucleotide away. The chain carries TRBV27 and TRBJ2-1, with TRBD2 as a possible D gene (5 bases). This CDR3 contains 16 residues. Germline assignment: CDR1 MNHEY and CDR2 SMNVEV (reference sequence). The V and J ends lost 3 bases and 7 bases respectively, with 19 bases between them. Here the CDR3 reads CASSFLGRGTGNEQFF. CDR3 coding DNA: TGTGCCAGCAGTTTTCTTGGACGAGGAACGGGGAATGAGCAGTTCTTC.

This clonotype has only a few counts. This chain uses TRBV6-6 with TRBJ2-7; D is tentatively TRBD1 or TRBD2 (5 bases each). The end of the DNA is better explained by TRBJ2-5, so the J call may be wrong. Germline V lookup: CDR1 MNHNY, CDR2 SVGAGI (reference sequence). CDR3 length equals 15 residues. Here the CDR3 DNA reads TGTGCCAGCAGTGGGGGTGGGTTTGGTCGGGAGACCCAGTACTTC. It encodes CASSGGGFGRETQYF.

The J gene is TRBJ1-1, the V gene TRBV2; D call uncertain. CDR3 length: 14 residues. Trimming stripped 2 bases from V and 7 bases from J, with 14 bases between. Germline lookup yields CDR1 SNHLY and CDR2 FYNNEI. This CDR3 reads CASSEWVNSSEAFF. CDR3 DNA: TGTGCCAGCAGTGAATGGGTGAATAGTAGTGAAGCTTTCTTT.

This clonotype was detected many times. The rearrangement links TRBV11-2 to TRBJ2-3; TRBD2 is a possible D gene (5 bases). V was shortened by 7 bases and J by 6 bases, with 17 bases between the two germline ends. Germline assignment: CDR1 SGHAT and CDR2 FQNNGV. There are 14 residues in the CDR3. The CDR3 is CASTHGSEMDTQYF. In DNA form, the CDR3 reads TGTGCCAGCACCCATGGGAGCGAGATGGATACGCAGTATTTT.